These 27 T cell receptor beta chains share one sample of origin, sequenced in a study of beta chain features in type 1 diabetes. Findings and caveats of the study: Researchers report that Type 1 diabetes patients had moderately but significantly shorter TCRB CDR3s across all four CD4+ subsets.

Investigators reverse transcribed all isolated RNA, so they sequenced expressed TCRB transcripts. Assay used: immunoSEQ multiplex PCR; TCRdb lists only in-frame clones, some missing. Counted here are 600,000 or so clones, around 12% occurring once; the ten biggest clones make up around 0.12%. The antigens these receptors bind are not known. Specimen: naive CD4+ T cells from blood. These receptors originate from a man aged 30-40 years with type 1 diabetes.

In its sample, this clone was seen a few times. V gene TRBV5-4 combines with J gene TRBJ2-5; 15 bases are a match to TRBD2. V lost 5 bases and J lost 6; bases outside the gene matches: 5. Per germline, CDR1 SGHNT and CDR2 YYREEE (reference sequence). The CDR3 is 15 amino acids. CDR3 DNA sequence: TGTGCCAGCAGTGGACTAGCGGGGGGGTCCAAGACCCAGTACTTC. Translating gives CASSGLAGGSKTQYF.

This clone was counted between two and nine times. This chain uses TRBV18 with TRBJ2-1; no clear D gene. This CDR3 has 15 residues. From germline, CDR1 is KGHSH and CDR2 LQKENI. V lost 3 bases and J lost 0, with 9 bases in between. DNA of the CDR3: TGTGCCAGCTCACCCCGGACGGCCTCCTACAATGAGCAGTTCTTC. It yields the protein CASSPRTASYNEQFF.

This chain's CDR3 is CSVPSGNTGELFF. The DNA for the CDR3 is TGCAGCGTCCCTAGCGGTAACACCGGGGAGCTGTTTTTT. V usage is TRBV29-1 and J usage is TRBJ2-2; TRBD2 agrees at 7 bases. Germline CDR1 is SQVTM and CDR2 is ANQGSEA. This CDR3 region has 13 residues. The junction had 3 bases not matched to a gene; V was cut back by 6 bases and J by 2 bases.

The gene calls are TRBV30 and TRBJ1-2; D is perhaps TRBD1 (5 bases). The germline V gene encodes CDR1 GTSNPN and CDR2 SVGIG (reference sequence). Between the trimmed V and J ends, which lost 6 bases and 0 bases, there was a span of 11 bases. The CDR3 is made up of 13 amino acids. CDR3 DNA: TGTGCCTGCGGCAGGGCAGCTAACTATGGCTACACCTTC. It encodes CACGRAANYGYTF.

This chain links TRBV4-2 with TRBJ2-3, with D possibly TRBD2 on 5 matching bases. CDR1 and CDR2 (germline): LGHNA, YNFKEQ. This CDR3 contains 13 residues. The germline V and J ends were trimmed by 1 base and 5 bases, with 7 bases remaining between them. The DNA for the CDR3 is TGTGCCAGCAGCCAAGGGGAGAGAGATACGCAGTATTTT. Translated: CASSQGERDTQYF.

This clone turned up a few times. The chain combines TRBV6-5 with TRBJ1-1; D is undetermined. V shed 0 bases and J shed 5 bases, with 13 bases lying between them. CDR3 length: 15 residues. The germline V gene encodes CDR1 MNHEY and CDR2 SVGAGI. This CDR3 reads CASSYSFLGGTEAFF. The CDR3 DNA is TGTGCCAGCAGTTACTCGTTCCTAGGCGGGACTGAAGCTTTCTTT.

A single count supports this clone. The genes are TRBV4-3 and TRBJ2-5; D is ambiguous. Trimming pared 0 bases from V and 4 bases from J, leaving 12 bases between. This CDR3 comprises 15 residues. Germline values: CDR1 LGHNA, CDR2 YSLEER. The CDR3 loop reads CASSQDKGLGETQYF. The CDR3 DNA follows: TGCGCCAGCAGCCAAGATAAGGGTTTGGGAGAGACCCAGTACTTC.

In this sample, this clone turned up a few times. Other DNA sequences within the sample encode an identical CDR3. J is TRBJ1-5 and V is TRBV6-5; TRBD1 matches 8 bases. Germline loops: CDR1 MNHEY, CDR2 SVGAGI. The junction had 3 bases not matched to a gene; V was cut back by 0 bases and J by 2 bases. The CDR3 totals 16 residues. CDR3 nucleotide sequence: TGTGCCAGCAGTTACTCGAAGGGACAGGGCAATCAGCCCCAGCATTTT. As protein: CASSYSKGQGNQPQHF.

The chain uses TRBV5-1 and TRBJ1-2; TRBD1 might be the D (5 bases). Germline lookup yields CDR1 SGHRS and CDR2 YFSETQ. The CDR3 loop spans 13 amino acids. V was shortened by 6 bases and J by 7 bases, with 16 bases between the two germline ends. CDR3 sequence reads: CASNEREGRGYTF. DNA for the CDR3: TGCGCCAGCAACGAGAGAGAGGGACGTGGCTACACCTTC.

The chain joins TRBV11-2 to TRBJ1-2; 10 nucleotides agree with TRBD1. The V and J ends lost 5 bases and 0 bases, in that order; junction bases with no gene match: 9. The CDR3 is made up of 17 amino acids. CDR1 and CDR2 from the germline V gene are SGHAT and FQNNGV. The CDR3 protein is CASSAPGQGTANYGYTF. The CDR3 coding sequence is TGTGCCAGCAGCGCCCCGGGACAGGGGACTGCTAACTATGGCTACACCTTC.

The chain carries TRBV25-1 and TRBJ1-2; D remains ambiguous. V gave up 3 bases and J gave up 8 bases, with 19 bases separating them. This CDR3 comprises 15 residues. Germline V gene lookup returns CDR1 MGHDK and CDR2 SYGVNS. The CDR3 DNA follows: TGTGCCAGCAGTGATCCAGGCGGGGTACGTGGCGGCTACACCTTC. Amino acid sequence: CASSDPGGVRGGYTF.

This chain connects TRBV7-2 to TRBJ1-2; perhaps TRBD1 as D (6 bases). The germline CDR1 and CDR2 sequences are SGHTA and FQGNSA. Trimming cost V 2 bases and J 0 bases, with 10 bases left between them. The CDR3 sequence is 15 residues long. The CDR3: CASSLLGTPNYGYTF. Written as DNA, the CDR3 is TGTGCCAGCAGCTTACTTGGGACACCTAACTATGGCTACACCTTC.

Only a few counts were recorded for this clone. This chain links TRBV28 with TRBJ1-6, with D unclear. CDR3 size: 12 residues. V dropped 4 bases and J dropped 6 bases, with 4 bases sitting between them. Per germline, CDR1 MDHEN and CDR2 SYDVKM. The CDR3 DNA is TGTGCCAGCAGTTCCCCTAATTCACCCCTCCACTTT. Its protein product is CASSSPNSPLHF.

This clone was seen more than once but under ten times. The rearrangement uses TRBV4-3 and TRBJ2-7; 9 positions match TRBD1. The CDR3 is made up of 14 amino acids. The V gene's germline CDR1 is LGHNA and CDR2 YSLEER. V was clipped by 4 bases and J by 2 bases; unmatched bases: 3. This chain's CDR3 is CASSLGTGTYEQYF. The CDR3 DNA follows: TGCGCCAGCAGCCTCGGGACAGGGACCTACGAGCAGTACTTC.

This clone appeared a few times. The V call is TRBV9, the J call TRBJ1-2; D is uncertain. The length of the CDR3 is 13 residues. Trimming removed 4 bases from V and 7 bases from J, with 14 bases in between. From germline, CDR1 is SGDLS and CDR2 YYNGEE. The CDR3 sequence is CASSLDLRSGYTF. The CDR3 DNA reads TGTGCCAGCAGCCTGGATTTACGCTCTGGCTACACCTTC. Looking up the rest from reference TRBV9 and TRBJ1-2 gives the full variable domain: DSGVTQTPKHLITATGQRVTLRCSPRSGDLSVYWYQQSLDQGLQFLIQYYNGEERAKGNILERFSAQQFPDLHSELNLSSLELGDSALYFCASSLDLRSGYTFGSGTRLTVV.

This clone was seen once. The rearrangement joins TRBV18 to TRBJ2-7; D could derive from TRBD1 or TRBD2 (5 bases each). CDR1 is KGHSH, CDR2 LQKENI, per germline. CDR3 length: 16 amino acids. Trimming cost V 6 bases and J 3 bases, with 21 bases left between them. CDR3 DNA: TGTGCCAGCTCCTACGGGACCGGAAATGTCGGCTACGAGCAGTACTTC. Its protein product is CASSYGTGNVGYEQYF.

This clone was counted a few times. This same CDR3 is encoded by further DNA sequences in the sample. The V gene is TRBV6-5, the J gene TRBJ2-5; D is perhaps TRBD2 (6 bases). Trimming shortened V by 3 bases and J by 5 bases, and 10 bases separated the two germline ends. The CDR3 extends over 13 amino acids. From germline, CDR1 is MNHEY and CDR2 SVGAGI. The CDR3 here is CASSYSGVETQYF. The CDR3 bases are TGTGCCAGCAGTTATTCGGGGGTTGAGACCCAGTACTTC.

This clone has a handful of counts. V and J are TRBV5-1 and TRBJ2-7; 10 nucleotides agree with TRBD1. V trimming: 3 bases; J trimming: 5 bases; junction bases outside the gene matches: 2. CDR1 is SGHRS and CDR2 is YFSETQ in the germline V gene. This CDR3 is built from 13 residues. CDR3: CASSSGTGDEQYF. Written as DNA, the CDR3 is TGCGCCAGCAGCTCCGGGACAGGGGACGAGCAGTACTTC.

This clone occurred a few times. V and J are TRBV4-3 and TRBJ1-6, with D possibly being TRBD1 (5 bases). The CDR3 length is 16 residues. Trimming took 1 base from V and 7 from J, leaving 14 bases between them. From germline, CDR1 is LGHNA and CDR2 YSLEER. This chain's CDR3 is CASSQGGGVDNSPLHF. The DNA of the CDR3 is TGCGCCAGCAGCCAAGGAGGAGGGGTAGACAATTCACCCCTCCACTTT.

There are a few counts of this clone. The chain recombines TRBV5-6 with TRBJ2-4; TRBD1 might be the D (5 bases). V lost 2 bases and J 1 base, leaving 7 bases between the germline ends. The CDR3 totals 14 residues. Germline CDR1 SGHDT, CDR2 YYEEEE. In DNA form, the CDR3 reads TGTGCCAGCAGCTTTCCAGGGGCCAAAAACATTCAGTACTTC. The encoded protein is CASSFPGAKNIQYF.

The chain uses TRBV7-2 and TRBJ1-6; 9 nucleotides agree with TRBD1. Germline CDR1 is SGHTA and CDR2 is FQGNSA. The J segment lost 10 bases and the V segment lost 6 bases, leaving 7 bases of the junction unmatched. The CDR3 totals 14 residues. CDR3 region: CASRVTGGMSPLHF. The CDR3 DNA reads as TGTGCCAGCAGAGTGACAGGGGGGATGTCACCCCTCCACTTT.

This clone was counted between two and nine times. V and J are TRBV19 and TRBJ2-7; TRBD1 or TRBD2 may be the D gene (6 bases each). The CDR3 runs to 13 residues. Trimming left V 7 bases short and J 2 bases short, with 12 bases between. Germline lookup yields CDR1 LNHDA and CDR2 SQIVND (reference sequence). DNA for the CDR3: TGTGCCAGTAAGGCGGGACAAGCCTACGAGCAGTACTTC. Translation: CASKAGQAYEQYF. Full variable domain (outside the CDR3, taken from reference TRBV19 and TRBJ2-7): DGGITQSPKYLFRKEGQNVTLSCEQNLNHDAMYWYRQDPGQGLRLIYYSQIVNDFQKGDIAEGYSVSREKKESFPLTVTSAQKNPTAFYLCASKAGQAYEQYFGPGTRLTVT.

The rearrangement links TRBV6-5 to TRBJ2-5, with 9 bases that match TRBD2. J was trimmed by 4 bases and V by 8 bases; bases with no gene match: 5. The CDR3 runs 13 residues. CDR1 and CDR2 (germline): MNHEY, SVGAGI. The CDR3 DNA reads as TGTGCCAGCCTCGGCGGGAGGGGAGAGACCCAGTACTTC. It specifies CASLGGRGETQYF.

In its sample, this clone was seen a few times. The rearrangement links TRBV7-9 to TRBJ1-5; D possibly corresponds to TRBD1 (5 bases). CDR3 length: 13 amino acids. V dropped 8 bases and J dropped 1 base, with 9 bases sitting between them. Germline-derived CDR1 and CDR2 are SEHNR and FQNEAQ (reference sequence). CDR3 protein: CASQGDSNQPQHF. The CDR3 DNA follows: TGTGCCAGCCAAGGGGACAGCAATCAGCCCCAGCATTTT.

For this clone: The sample has other DNA sequences that encode this CDR3 too. The chain has TRBV6-1 and TRBJ2-3, with D maybe TRBD2 (5 bases). The CDR3 covers 14 residues. The V end lost 0 bases, the J end lost 1 base, and 5 bases lay between the germline ends. Per the germline V gene, CDR1 is MNHNS and CDR2 is SASEGT. CDR3 region: CASSEASGTDTQYF. CDR3 DNA sequence: TGTGCCAGCAGTGAAGCTAGCGGCACAGATACGCAGTATTTT.

The chain employs TRBV6-5 and TRBJ1-4, with D perhaps matching TRBD1 (5 bases). This CDR3 has 13 amino acids. Germline V gene sequence: CDR1 MNHEY, CDR2 SVGAGI. The V end was cut by 8 bases, the J end by 8 bases, with 15 bases between. The DNA of the CDR3 is TGTGCCAGCGCCCGGGGGTTAGGAGAAAAACTGTTTTTT. This translates into CASARGLGEKLFF.

This clone was seen a few times. The J gene is TRBJ2-5, the V gene TRBV7-9, with TRBD2 identical over 7 bases. The CDR3 runs 17 residues. V lost 0 bases, J lost 0 bases, and 7 bases stayed unmatched. CDR1 and CDR2 (germline): SEHNR, FQNEAQ (reference sequence). This CDR3 is CASSLAGGSPYQETQYF. The CDR3 DNA sequence: TGTGCCAGCAGCTTAGCCGGCGGGAGCCCGTACCAAGAGACCCAGTACTTC.